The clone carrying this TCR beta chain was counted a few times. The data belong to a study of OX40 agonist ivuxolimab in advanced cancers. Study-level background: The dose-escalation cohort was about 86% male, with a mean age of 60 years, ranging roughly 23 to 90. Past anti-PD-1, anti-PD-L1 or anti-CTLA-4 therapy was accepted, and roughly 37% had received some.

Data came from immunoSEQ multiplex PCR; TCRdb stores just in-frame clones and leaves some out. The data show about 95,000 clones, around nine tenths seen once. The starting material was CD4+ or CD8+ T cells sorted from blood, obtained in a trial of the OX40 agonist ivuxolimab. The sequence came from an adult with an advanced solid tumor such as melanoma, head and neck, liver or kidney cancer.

CDR3 sequence: CASSLVHSDNYEQYF. The CDR3 bases are TGTGCCAGCAGCTTAGTCCATAGCGATAACTACGAGCAGTACTTC. This chain uses TRBV11-2 with TRBJ2-7; TRBD2 might be the D (5 bases). The CDR3 is 15 residues long. V lost 1 base and J lost 3, with 13 bases in between. The V gene's germline CDR1 is SGHAT and CDR2 FQNNGV.